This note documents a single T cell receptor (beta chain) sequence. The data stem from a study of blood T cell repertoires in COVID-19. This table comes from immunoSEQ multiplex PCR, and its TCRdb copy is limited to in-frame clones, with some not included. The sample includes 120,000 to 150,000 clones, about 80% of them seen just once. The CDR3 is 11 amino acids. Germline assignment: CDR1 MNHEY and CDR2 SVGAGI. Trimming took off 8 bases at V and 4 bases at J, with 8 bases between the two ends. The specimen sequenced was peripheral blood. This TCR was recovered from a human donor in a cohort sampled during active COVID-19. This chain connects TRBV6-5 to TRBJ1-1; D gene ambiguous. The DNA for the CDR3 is TGTGCCAGCCGAGGCGTCACTGAAGCTTTCTTT. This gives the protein CASRGVTEAFF.